This T cell receptor (beta chain) is drawn from a study of T-cell memory formation after mild COVID-19 listed by TCRdb under 2021. Concerning the study at large: TCR sequence clusters from the two donors were found to be largely donor specific. In a couple of donors, T-cell clones that expanded and contracted after mild COVID-19 were tracked by sequencing TCRalpha and TCRbeta repertoires over time. Two young, previously healthy adult volunteers made up the cohort, one male and one female. Paper-wide results and their limitations: Clones contracting from day 15 to 85 had balanced CD4/CD8 phenotypes, while a second wave expanding from day 15 to 37 was biased towards CD4+. Some responding clones were detected in pre-infection memory, which suggested that pre-existing cross-reactive memory T cells had joined the SARS-CoV-2 response. Contracting CD4+ clones were located mainly in the CM and EM memory subsets, whereas CD8+ clones were found to be enriched in EMRA. SARS-CoV-2 specificity was not confirmed for the second-wave clones peaking on day 37. Only a couple of mild cases were covered in the study, and larger cohorts including severe cases with pre-infection samples were considered necessary.

About this clonotype: Its antigen has not been determined. No quality values exist for individual bases; no much larger clone is one base distant.

V loses 4 bases of germline sequence and J loses 11 bases, and the interval between the two ends is 26 bases. Sequences DFQATT (CDR1) and SNEGSKA (CDR2) are obtained from the germline V gene (reference sequence). Taken from cysteine to phenylalanine, the CDR3 has 15 residues. Only CDR3 DNA remains: 45 bases, in frame from the first base. Sequenced using an Illumina NovaSeq 6000. TCRalpha and TCRbeta cDNA libraries were constructed by 5'RACE with constant-segment primers, with sample barcodes and unique molecular identifiers being introduced. Trizol reagent was used to extract RNA from every sample. Libraries were amplified in two PCR steps, with a second sample barcode and Illumina TruSeq adapters added in the second step. Sequencing of libraries was performed on an Illumina NovaSeq with 2 x 150 bp paired-end reads. The source study handled its data this way. Demultiplexing of reads and collapsing into UMI-guided consensus sequences were performed with migec v1.2.7. Using mixcr v2.1.11, UMI consensuses were aligned to TRA and TRB V and J templates and then assembled into clonotypes. Clonotypes were classified as expanded or contracted when called significant by both edgeR and NoisET, with noise models trained on biological replicates. edgeR calls used a false discovery rate-adjusted p below 0.01 and a log2 fold-change threshold of 1. As an exploratory analysis of dynamics, PCA with hierarchical clustering was applied to max-normalized trajectories of the 1000 most abundant clonotypes. Separately sequenced CD4+ and CD8+ repertoires were used to assign a CD4 or CD8 phenotype to each responding clone. TCRdb took the public reads, trimmed them with fastp at Q25, ran MiXCR for clone calling and kept in-frame beta chains. Rows with one shared CDR3 protein collapse into an entry with the most common genes and DNA. Clone size and V and J calls follow TCRdb, not the original study. The sample has about 120,000 distinct CDR3 sequences on record, roughly 15% of them singletons. The ten top clones hold around 13% of the sample.

Ficoll-Paque density gradient centrifugation was used to isolate PBMCs. This clonotype was sampled from an adult woman who had mild COVID-19 (a few samples of this study predate the infection). The sample titles of this study are shuffled in the database, so cell type and time point are left out; the donor was told from shared clones. Sequenced input: PBMCs or a T cell subset sorted from them (not recorded which). Recombination linked TRBV20-1 to TRBJ2-5; TRBD2 is a weak D gene call, 7 bases matching. CDR3 region: CSATPLRGGAPGQYF. The DNA is TGCAGTGCTACGCCCCTCCGCGGGGGCGCACCCGGACAGTACTTC.